The 24 T cell receptor beta chains presented below share a single source sample, sequenced in a study of response to subunit inactivated influenza vaccine. TCRdb reanalysed the RT-PCR reads using MiXCR and keeps one entry per CDR3 protein. This table holds 540,000 or so distinct CDR3 sequences, over 10% found once. The sample was PBMCs from blood, taken roughly 46 days after vaccination. Every receptor here comes from a man over 45 who received an inactivated influenza vaccine.

This chain uses TRBV2 with TRBJ2-2, with 7 nucleotides matching TRBD2. Trimming took 7 bases from V and 0 from J; bases not matched to a gene: 8. Germline V gene data show CDR1 as SNHLY and CDR2 as FYNNEI. This CDR3 is 16 amino acids long. The CDR3 loop reads CASTSGGGANTGELFF. Written as DNA, the CDR3 is TGTGCCAGCACCTCGGGCGGGGGAGCGAACACCGGGGAGCTGTTTTTT.

The rearrangement joins TRBV18 to TRBJ2-7, with 9 bases that match TRBD1. The CDR3 consists of 14 residues. Germline V lookup: CDR1 KGHSH, CDR2 LQKENI. V shed 1 base, J shed 6 bases, and the junction held 4 bases outside the gene matches. The CDR3 bases are TGTGCCAGCTCACCACGGACAGGGGAGGTCGAGCAGTACTTC. Protein: CASSPRTGEVEQYF.

The genes are TRBV3-1 and TRBJ2-2; 10 positions agree with TRBD2. Germline trimming cut 1 base from V and 6 bases from J; bases unmatched to any gene: 5. Germline loops: CDR1 LGHDT, CDR2 YNNKEL (reference sequence). CDR3 length equals 16 residues. The CDR3 DNA sequence: TGTGCCAGCAGCCAAGGGCTAGCGGGAGTCCCCGGGGAGCTGTTTTTT. It specifies CASSQGLAGVPGELFF.

The chain is built from TRBV12-3 or TRBV12-4 and TRBJ2-1, with unresolved D. The CDR3 is made up of 16 amino acids. V lost 1 base, J lost 4 bases, and 14 bases lay in between. The CDR3 loop reads CASSLVSQLRYNEQFF. In DNA form, the CDR3 reads TGTGCCAGCAGTTTAGTCAGTCAACTCCGTTACAATGAGCAGTTCTTC.

This chain connects TRBV5-1 to TRBJ2-7; tentatively, D is TRBD1 or TRBD2 (5 bases each). The CDR3 consists of 12 residues. Trimming removed 5 bases at V and 5 bases at J, with 11 bases between. Looked up from germline, CDR1 is SGHRS and CDR2 is YFSETQ. In DNA form, the CDR3 reads TGCGCCAGCAGGGCCGGGACCGACGAGCAGTACTTC. This codes for CASRAGTDEQYF. Complete variable domain (other parts from reference TRBV5-1 and TRBJ2-7): KAGVTQTPRYLIKTRGQQVTLSCSPISGHRSVSWYQQTPGQGLQFLFEYFSETQRNKGNFPGRFSGRQFSNSRSEMNVSTLELGDSALYLCASRAGTDEQYFGPGTRLTVT.

This clonotype was picked up a small number of times. The chain links TRBV2 to TRBJ2-1, with D possibly TRBD2 on 5 matching bases. V was pared by 0 bases and J by 8 bases, with 5 bases between. This CDR3 comprises 12 residues. The germline gives CDR1 SNHLY, CDR2 FYNNEI. The CDR3 loop reads CASSEAGDEQFF. As DNA, the CDR3 is TGTGCCAGCAGTGAAGCGGGAGATGAGCAGTTCTTC. Full variable domain (rest looked up from reference TRBV2 and TRBJ2-1): EPEVTQTPSHQVTQMGQEVILRCVPISNHLYFYWYRQILGQKVEFLVSFYNNEISEKSEIFDDQFSVERPDGSNFTLKIRSTKLEDSAMYFCASSEAGDEQFFGPGTRLTVL.

This sequence joins TRBV11-2 and TRBJ1-4; D gene unclear. Trimming took off 0 bases at V and 6 bases at J, with 17 bases between the two ends. The CDR3 is 17 residues long. Germline V gene data show CDR1 as SGHAT and CDR2 as FQNNGV. CDR3 residues: CASSLDLLLGQDEKLFF. The CDR3 coding sequence is TGTGCCAGCAGCTTAGATCTGTTACTAGGTCAGGATGAAAAACTGTTTTTT. Filled out from reference TRBV11-2 and TRBJ1-4, the complete variable domain reads EAGVAQSPRYKIIEKRQSVAFWCNPISGHATLYWYQQILGQGPKLLIQFQNNGVVDDSQLPKDRFSAERLKGVDSTLKIQPAKLEDSAVYLCASSLDLLLGQDEKLFFGSGTQLSVL.

The chain carries TRBV3-1 and TRBJ2-2, with no clear D. V dropped 0 bases and J dropped 1 base, with 9 bases sitting between them. In germline, CDR1 is LGHDT, CDR2 YNNKEL (reference sequence). This CDR3 is 16 amino acids long. The CDR3 protein is CASSQDQYKNTGELFF. The CDR3 DNA is TGTGCCAGCAGCCAAGATCAATACAAGAACACCGGGGAGCTGTTTTTT.

This clonotype has a handful of counts. The chain couples TRBV7-2 to TRBJ1-6, with D uncertain. CDR1 and CDR2 from the germline V gene are SGHTA and FQGNSA. Deletions cut 0 bases from V and 10 bases from J, with 10 bases between. The CDR3 totals 14 residues. This CDR3 reads CASSLAQGNSPLHF. CDR3 DNA sequence: TGTGCCAGCAGCTTAGCACAAGGGAACTCACCCCTCCACTTT.

This clonotype was picked up many times. V gene TRBV28 combines with J gene TRBJ2-6; D not resolved. This CDR3 contains 14 residues. V lost 4 bases and J lost 0, with 4 bases in between. Germline lookup yields CDR1 MDHEN and CDR2 SYDVKM. Written as DNA, the CDR3 is TGTGCCAGCAGTTACTACTCTGGGGCCAACGTCCTGACTTTC. Translation gives CASSYYSGANVLTF.

This clonotype has a handful of counts. The chain carries TRBV7-8 and TRBJ1-6; D is undetermined. Germline V gene lookup returns CDR1 SGHVS and CDR2 FQNEAQ. The CDR3 runs 14 residues. V lost 3 bases and J lost 9, with 12 bases in between. The CDR3 DNA sequence: TGTGCCAGCAGCTTCGGGCAGGAGGCTTCACCCCTCCACTTT. This gives the protein CASSFGQEASPLHF.

The chain combines TRBV6-5 with TRBJ1-6; D is perhaps TRBD1 (6 bases). V was clipped by 2 bases and J by 7 bases, with 12 bases between them. The CDR3 runs 15 residues. Germline V gene sequence: CDR1 MNHEY, CDR2 SVGAGI. CDR3 coding DNA: TGTGCCAGCAGTTACGAGGGGGGAGGGAATTCACCCCTCCACTTT. Protein: CASSYEGGGNSPLHF.

The chain links TRBV20-1 to TRBJ1-1; the match to TRBD1 covers 8 bases. Trimming removed 6 bases from V and 11 bases from J; junction bases left unmatched: 14. Per germline, CDR1 DFQATT and CDR2 SNEGSKA (reference sequence). CDR3 size: 13 residues. CDR3: CSAPPRTGPRAFF. CDR3 sequence (DNA): TGCAGTGCCCCACCGAGGACAGGGCCGAGGGCTTTCTTT.

This clonotype was detected a few times. The V gene is TRBV12-3 or TRBV12-4, the J gene TRBJ1-4, with 7 bases that match TRBD1. This CDR3 spans 16 amino acids. V lost 4 bases and J lost 8; bases outside the gene matches: 13. The CDR3 sequence is CASSSRGEGAHEKLFF. The CDR3 DNA is TGTGCCAGCAGTTCCAGGGGGGAGGGGGCGCACGAAAAACTGTTTTTT.

The chain joins TRBV20-1 to TRBJ1-5; 8 bases line up with TRBD1. V lost 4 bases, J lost 6 bases, and 8 bases stayed unmatched. CDR3 length: 14 residues. Germline V gene lookup returns CDR1 DFQATT and CDR2 SNEGSKA (reference sequence). CDR3 amino acids: CSAIHRGLSQPQHF. Here the CDR3 DNA reads TGCAGTGCTATCCACAGGGGGTTGAGTCAGCCCCAGCATTTT.

A remark on this clonotype: Germline is not matched at one junction end, which may reflect a read error. This sequence joins TRBV6-1 and TRBJ2-3; TRBD2 might be the D (6 bases). Germline assignment: CDR1 MNHNS and CDR2 SASEGT. The length of the CDR3 is 15 residues. CDR3 DNA sequence: TGTGCCAGCAGTGAATTCGGGGGTTCAGCAGAGACGCAGTATTTT. Translation gives CASSEFGGSAETQYF.

This clonotype was counted only a few times. The chain recombines TRBV10-3 with TRBJ2-7; TRBD1 aligns across 9 bases. The V gene's germline CDR1 is ENHRY and CDR2 SYGVKD. The CDR3 runs to 13 residues. Trimming took 10 bases from V and 7 from J; bases not matched to a gene: 11. The CDR3 region is CATRQGEMGEQYF. The CDR3 nucleotides read TGTGCCACCCGACAGGGGGAGATGGGGGAGCAGTACTTC.

V usage is TRBV6-1 and J usage is TRBJ2-5; D gene uncertain. Trimming took 8 bases from V and 3 from J, leaving 4 bases between them. This CDR3 region has 10 residues. The germline V gene encodes CDR1 MNHNS and CDR2 SASEGT. CDR3 sequence: CASVEETQYF. The CDR3 DNA follows: TGTGCCAGCGTGGAAGAGACCCAGTACTTC.

This clonotype was detected only a few times. In DNA form, the CDR3 reads TGTGCCAGCAGTTTGACTAGCGGGGGGGCCCTTGAGCAGTTCTTC. Translating gives CASSLTSGGALEQFF. This sequence joins TRBV12-3 or TRBV12-4 and TRBJ2-1; 14 bases map to TRBD2. The CDR3 length is 15 residues. V lost 3 bases, J lost 9 bases, and 4 bases stayed unmatched.

This chain joins TRBV5-1 and TRBJ1-1; D possibly corresponds to TRBD1 (6 bases). V lost 4 bases to trimming and J lost 8 bases, with 18 bases between them. Germline V gives CDR1 SGHRS, CDR2 YFSETQ. The CDR3 has 14 amino acids. This CDR3 reads CASSVGARVAEAFF. As DNA, the CDR3 is TGCGCCAGCAGCGTGGGGGCACGGGTCGCCGAAGCTTTCTTT.

The chain joins TRBV6-1 to TRBJ1-5; the D gene is possibly TRBD1 (5 bases). The germline CDR1 and CDR2 sequences are MNHNS and SASEGT. CDR3 size: 17 residues. V lost 5 bases to trimming and J lost 0 bases, with 17 bases between them. CDR3: CASSTGGLGYSNQPQHF. Here the CDR3 DNA reads TGTGCCAGCAGTACGGGGGGTTTGGGCTATAGCAATCAGCCCCAGCATTTT.

The rearrangement links TRBV20-1 to TRBJ2-1; 9 nucleotides line up with TRBD2. The CDR3 runs 15 residues. Germline V gives CDR1 DFQATT, CDR2 SNEGSKA (reference sequence). Trimming took 2 bases from V and 2 from J; bases not matched to a gene: 4. DNA of the CDR3: TGCAGTGCTAGAAATCTAGCGGGGACCTACAATGAGCAGTTCTTC. Translated: CSARNLAGTYNEQFF.

This clonotype has a handful of counts. This chain uses TRBV6-2 or TRBV6-3 with TRBJ2-7, with 7 positions matching TRBD1. V gave up 7 bases and J gave up 9 bases; unmatched junction bases: 15. This CDR3 contains 14 residues. Looked up from germline, CDR1 is MNHEY and CDR2 is SVGEGT. The CDR3 here is CASTRRQGSAGQYF. Written as DNA, the CDR3 is TGTGCCAGCACCAGAAGACAGGGTTCAGCAGGGCAGTACTTC.

The chain links TRBV2 to TRBJ2-7, with TRBD2 matching over 8 bases. Trimming cost V 4 bases and J 0 bases; bases outside gene matches: 5. The CDR3 runs to 15 residues. CDR1 and CDR2 (germline): SNHLY, FYNNEI. DNA of the CDR3: TGTGCCAGCAGTGCGGGAGGGAGTCGCTCCTACGAGCAGTACTTC. It yields the protein CASSAGGSRSYEQYF.